These T cell receptor beta chains were read from a single sample in a study of T cell changes during pregnancy in multiple sclerosis. Here immunoSEQ multiplex PCR was the method, and the copy in TCRdb shows in-frame clones only, minus some. The repertoire holds 120,000 or so clones, with approximately 93% as singletons. Sequencing was performed on peripheral blood, taken before pregnancy. The source of these receptors is a female donor with multiple sclerosis, enrolled in a pregnancy study. Both conserved end residues are part of each CDR3. Fields, in order: V gene, J gene, D gene, clone size, CDR3 DNA, CDR3 protein. A D gene is named only where the DNA matches it firmly. The size of a clone is reported for some rows only, either as once, few or many, or as a class for expanded clones.

>TRBV5-4|TRBJ1-2|-|-
TGTGCCAGCAGCTTGGCTCGGCAGGGCAGGGGCTATGGCTACACCTTC
CASSLARQGRGYGYTF
>TRBV2|TRBJ1-5|-|-
TGTGCCAGCAGGAAAGACAGCCGCAATCAGCCCCAGCATTTT
CASRKDSRNQPQHF
>TRBV9|TRBJ2-7|TRBD2|-
TGTGCCAGCAGCGTAGATCTAGCGGCACAGCAGTACTTC
CASSVDLAAQQYF
>TRBV20-1|TRBJ2-7|TRBD2|-
TGCAGTGCCCCAAGCGGGACCGAGCAGTACTTC
CSAPSGTEQYF
>TRBV11-1|TRBJ2-2|TRBD1|-
TGTGCCAGCAGCTTAGATTGGACAGGGACCGGGGAGCTGTTTTTT
CASSLDWTGTGELFF
>TRBV5-1|TRBJ1-6|-|-
TGCGCCAGCAGCTCCTACAGCTCTTTCTATAATTCACCCCTCCACTTT
CASSSYSSFYNSPLHF
>TRBV5-5|TRBJ2-7|-|-
TGTGCCAGCAGCTTGGGACAGGTACCGGGAGAGCAGTACTTC
CASSLGQVPGEQYF
>TRBV7-2|TRBJ2-7|TRBD2|-
TGTGCCAGCAGCGTGGGACTAGCGGACTCCTACGAGCAGTACTTC
CASSVGLADSYEQYF
>TRBV6-1|TRBJ2-7|TRBD2|-
TGTGCCAGCAGTGAAGCGACGGGGGGGCCTCAGGAGCAGTACTTC
CASSEATGGPQEQYF
>TRBV5-1|TRBJ2-1|TRBD1|-
TGCGCCAGCAGCGCGGGGACAGGCTATGAGCAGTTCTTC
CASSAGTGYEQFF
>TRBV5-1|TRBJ2-6|-|-
TGCGCCAGCAACGAGGGACACCGCAACTCTGGGGCCAACGTCCTGACTTTC
CASNEGHRNSGANVLTF
>TRBV5-1|TRBJ2-7|-|-
TGCGCCAGCAGCCGGACACGGACCTACGAGCAGTACTTC
CASSRTRTYEQYF
>TRBV9|TRBJ2-5|-|-
TGTGCCAGCAGCGTAGTGGCTAGAGAGTCGGAGACCCAGTACTTC
CASSVVARESETQYF
>TRBV5-4|TRBJ2-1|TRBD2|-
TGTGCCAGCAGCTCGAGCGGGAGCTCCTACAATGAGCAGTTCTTC
CASSSSGSSYNEQFF
>TRBV7-9|TRBJ2-3|-|-
TGTGCCAGCAGCCCTAGTTTTTCTAGCACAGATACGCAGTATTTT
CASSPSFSSTDTQYF
>TRBV19|TRBJ2-1|-|-
TGTGCCAGTAGTCCAAAAAGGGGTCGCTCCTACAATGAGCAGTTCTTC
CASSPKRGRSYNEQFF
>TRBV7-2|TRBJ1-5|-|once
TGTGCCAGCAGCTTAAATCAGGGCAATCAGCCCCAGCATTTT
CASSLNQGNQPQHF
>TRBV5-1|TRBJ2-2|-|-
TGCGCCAGCAGCTACCGGGAAGGTTCAGCCGGGGAGCTGTTTTTT
CASSYREGSAGELFF
>TRBV9|TRBJ2-1|-|-
TGTGCCAGCAGCCCTCGAGCGACGGGTTTAGGAAATGAGCAGTTCTTC
CASSPRATGLGNEQFF
>TRBV7-9|TRBJ1-2|-|-
TGTGCCAGCAGCTCCGACAACCATGGCTACACCTTC
CASSSDNHGYTF